These 25 T cell receptor beta chains share one sample of origin, sequenced in a study of cytomegalovirus exposure and HLA in healthy donors. PCR used 60 Vbeta primers and 13 Jbeta primers. Libraries were prepared by immunoSEQ multiplex PCR; TCRdb keeps only in-frame clonotypes and omits some of them. The table has 110,000 or so clones, approximately 80% seen once; the top ten hold less than 2.5%. What was sequenced was PBMCs. The receptors were gathered from a woman younger than 45 in good health and CMV-seronegative.

J is TRBJ2-7 and V is TRBV5-1; 12 bases match TRBD2. The CDR3 has 18 residues. J was trimmed by 0 bases and V by 4 bases; bases with no gene match: 11. Germline lookup yields CDR1 SGHRS and CDR2 YFSETQ. The CDR3, as DNA: TGCGCCAGCAGCCCCTCTAGCGGGAGGGCCTATCCCTCCTACGAGCAGTACTTC. Amino acid sequence: CASSPSSGRAYPSYEQYF. Full variable domain (missing parts from reference TRBV5-1 and TRBJ2-7): KAGVTQTPRYLIKTRGQQVTLSCSPISGHRSVSWYQQTPGQGLQFLFEYFSETQRNKGNFPGRFSGRQFSNSRSEMNVSTLELGDSALYLCASSPSSGRAYPSYEQYFGPGTRLTVT.

CDR3 nucleotides: TGTGCCAGCAGCGTAGTCGGGGGTCTCTCTGGAAACACCATATATTTT. Translated, it gives CASSVVGGLSGNTIYF. The chain uses TRBV9 and TRBJ1-3, with D perhaps matching TRBD1 (5 bases). The CDR3 totals 16 residues. With 0 bases removed from V and 0 bases from J, the gap between germline ends came to 10 bases. Germline CDR1 is SGDLS and CDR2 is YYNGEE.

The count of this clone is one. The chain couples TRBV7-6 to TRBJ2-1, with 8 bases lining up with TRBD1. Germline V gene sequence: CDR1 SGHVS, CDR2 FNYEAQ. The CDR3 loop spans 14 amino acids. Trimming cost V 7 bases and J 5 bases; bases outside gene matches: 7. CDR3 region: CASTTGQGHNEQFF. CDR3 nucleotides: TGTGCCAGCACCACAGGACAGGGTCACAATGAGCAGTTCTTC. The whole variable domain, remainder taken from reference TRBV7-6 and TRBJ2-1, is GAGVSQSPRYKVTKRGQDVALRCDPISGHVSLYWYRQALGQGPEFLTYFNYEAQQDKSGLPNDRFSAERPEGSISTLTIQRTEQRDSAMYRCASTTGQGHNEQFFGPGTRLTVL.

This clone was recorded a few times. The chain couples TRBV2 to TRBJ2-2; tentative D call: TRBD2 (6 bases). The CDR3 extends over 13 amino acids. Germline-derived CDR1 and CDR2 are SNHLY and FYNNEI. V gave up 2 bases and J gave up 6 bases, with 7 bases separating them. DNA for the CDR3: TGTGCCAGCAGTGAACGGGGGTCCGGGGAGCTGTTTTTT. Protein product: CASSERGSGELFF.

This chain joins TRBV5-1 and TRBJ2-7, with 8 bases that match TRBD2. This CDR3 contains 14 residues. Germline V gives CDR1 SGHRS, CDR2 YFSETQ. With V trimmed by 3 bases and J by 2 bases, 4 bases remained unmatched. The CDR3: CASSSGLVPYEQYF. The DNA of the CDR3 is TGCGCCAGCAGCTCGGGACTAGTGCCCTACGAGCAGTACTTC.

V is TRBV4-3 and J is TRBJ1-4; no clear D. The CDR3 covers 16 residues. CDR1 is LGHNA and CDR2 is YSLEER in the germline V gene. The ends were cut back, 4 bases at V and 7 bases at J, with 19 bases in the middle. CDR3 loop: CASSREAGPKGEKLFF. The CDR3 nucleotides are TGCGCCAGCAGCCGCGAGGCGGGCCCCAAGGGTGAAAAACTGTTTTTT.

The table lists this clone with a count of one. V gene TRBV7-8 combines with J gene TRBJ2-2; 7 nucleotides agree with TRBD2. Germline assignment: CDR1 SGHVS and CDR2 FQNEAQ. The J segment lost 4 bases and the V segment lost 3 bases, leaving 5 bases of the junction unmatched. This CDR3 is built from 15 residues. In nucleotides, the CDR3 is TGTGCCAGCAGCTTCCCTAGCGGTGTCACCGGGGAGCTGTTTTTT. Its translation: CASSFPSGVTGELFF.

The chain carries TRBV5-6 and TRBJ2-3; 10 bases fit TRBD2. CDR1 is SGHDT and CDR2 is YYEEEE in the germline V gene. With V trimmed by 5 bases and J by 5 bases, 5 bases remained unmatched. The CDR3 totals 14 residues. The CDR3 reads CASSDSGRLDTQYF. For the CDR3, the DNA is TGTGCCAGCAGTGATAGCGGGAGGTTAGATACGCAGTATTTT. The whole variable domain, remainder taken from reference TRBV5-6 and TRBJ2-3, is DAGVTQSPTHLIKTRGQQVTLRCSPKSGHDTVSWYQQALGQGPQFIFQYYEEEERQRGNFPDRFSGHQFPNYSSELNVNALLLGDSALYLCASSDSGRLDTQYFGPGTRLTVL.

The chain has TRBV18 and TRBJ2-5; 9 bases line up with TRBD2. CDR3 length: 16 amino acids. Per germline, CDR1 KGHSH and CDR2 LQKENI. V shed 4 bases, J shed 3 bases, and the junction held 9 bases outside the gene matches. CDR3 DNA: TGTGCCAGCTCACTGACCCGGGCTAGCGGGGAAGAGACCCAGTACTTC. Amino acid sequence: CASSLTRASGEETQYF.

V is TRBV5-8 and J is TRBJ1-2; tentative D call: TRBD1 (6 bases). Germline lookup yields CDR1 SGHTS and CDR2 YDEGEE. Trimming stripped 6 bases from V and 3 bases from J, with 15 bases between. The CDR3 totals 14 residues. The CDR3 DNA reads TGTGCCAGCACCTTTAGGGGGGGCTACTATGGCTACACCTTC. Translating gives CASTFRGGYYGYTF.

This clone came up once. One end of the junction varies from germline; a read error may be responsible. This chain joins TRBV25-1 and TRBJ1-2; D is unclear. From germline, CDR1 is MGHDK and CDR2 SYGVNS. This CDR3 has 13 amino acids. The chain's CDR3 is CASRSTENYGYAF. CDR3 coding DNA: TGTGCCAGCAGGTCGACGGAAAACTATGGCTACGCCTTC.

The rearrangement uses TRBV7-2 and TRBJ2-7; weak D call: TRBD2 (7 bases). Between the trimmed V and J ends, which lost 1 base and 4 bases, there was a span of 14 bases. CDR1 is SGHTA and CDR2 is FQGNSA in the germline V gene. CDR3 length: 15 residues. The CDR3 protein is CASSLVWGGAYEQYF. CDR3 bases: TGTGCCAGCAGCTTAGTGTGGGGGGGGGCTTACGAGCAGTACTTC.

J is TRBJ2-1 and V is TRBV6-5; D is possibly TRBD2 (5 bases). Trimming removed 2 bases from V and 3 bases from J, with 11 bases in between. The V gene's germline CDR1 is MNHEY and CDR2 SVGAGI. CDR3 length equals 15 residues. CDR3: CASSYTGLLYNEQFF. Here the CDR3 DNA reads TGTGCCAGCAGTTACACGGGATTGCTCTACAATGAGCAGTTCTTC.

This clone was recorded once. The chain employs TRBV16 and TRBJ1-5; a weak D match, TRBD1 (5 bases). Germline lookup yields CDR1 KGHSY and CDR2 FQNENV. The CDR3 is 18 residues long. The V end was cut by 2 bases, the J end by 6 bases, with 23 bases between. DNA of the CDR3: TGTGCCAGCAGCCAAATAGTTATCCAAGCAGGGAGGGGTCAGCCCCAGCATTTT. Protein: CASSQIVIQAGRGQPQHF.

The chain combines TRBV4-1 with TRBJ2-1; the match to TRBD2 covers 7 bases. The CDR3 runs to 16 residues. The germline CDR1 and CDR2 sequences are MGHRA and YSYEKL. V shed 4 bases and J 8 bases; nucleotides not matched to a gene: 14. The CDR3, as DNA: TGCGCCAGCAGCCCTTTGATGGACGGGAGGACGTATGAGCAGTTCTTC. Translating gives CASSPLMDGRTYEQFF.

This clone was recorded once. The J gene is TRBJ2-1, the V gene TRBV19, with 9 bases that match TRBD2. CDR1 is LNHDA, CDR2 SQIVND, per germline (reference sequence). Unmatched junction bases numbered 8, after V lost 6 bases and J lost 5 bases. This CDR3 spans 15 amino acids. In DNA form, the CDR3 reads TGTGCCAGTAGCTTAGCGGGAGCCCCCCACAATGAGCAGTTCTTC. Translation: CASSLAGAPHNEQFF.

The chain combines TRBV10-1 with TRBJ1-1; unclear D gene. Per the germline V gene, CDR1 is WNHNN and CDR2 is SYGVQD (reference sequence). The CDR3 length is 17 residues. The germline V and J ends were trimmed by 0 bases and 1 base, with 15 bases remaining between them. The DNA for the CDR3 is TGCGCCAGCAGTGAGTCCAAGGTGGGCGCGTCGAACACTGAAGCTTTCTTT. Encoded protein: CASSESKVGASNTEAFF.

The V and J genes are TRBV11-2 and TRBJ1-6; tentatively, D is TRBD1 (6 bases). Germline lookup yields CDR1 SGHAT and CDR2 FQNNGV. Trimming pared 6 bases from V and 6 bases from J, leaving 18 bases between. This CDR3 contains 16 residues. This CDR3 reads CASRPLMAGVNSPLHF. Written as DNA, the CDR3 is TGTGCCAGCAGGCCTCTTATGGCAGGGGTTAATTCACCCCTCCACTTT.

The rearrangement uses TRBV5-1 and TRBJ2-1; 11 bases fit TRBD2. Germline V gene sequence: CDR1 SGHRS, CDR2 YFSETQ. The CDR3 totals 16 residues. J lost 3 bases, V lost 5 bases, and 7 bases had no gene match. Here the CDR3 DNA reads TGCGCCAGCAGATTTACTAGCGGGAGTATCTACAATGAGCAGTTCTTC. The encoded protein is CASRFTSGSIYNEQFF.

The sample holds a few counts of this clone. The chain joins TRBV28 to TRBJ2-1; maybe TRBD1 (5 bases). V dropped 5 bases and J dropped 10 bases, with 18 bases sitting between them. The CDR3 consists of 14 residues. Germline assignment: CDR1 MDHEN and CDR2 SYDVKM. CDR3 DNA sequence: TGTGCCAGCAGTCTTATTCCAGGGTCAGGAGAGCAGTTCTTC. It codes for CASSLIPGSGEQFF.

This chain connects TRBV7-2 to TRBJ1-1; a weak D match, TRBD1 (5 bases). CDR3 length equals 17 residues. The V end was cut by 1 base, the J end by 2 bases, with 17 bases between. Germline assignment: CDR1 SGHTA and CDR2 FQGNSA. The chain's CDR3 is CASSLGGWRGPNTEAFF. As DNA, the CDR3 is TGTGCCAGCAGCTTAGGAGGGTGGAGGGGACCCAACACTGAAGCTTTCTTT.

The chain recombines TRBV27 with TRBJ2-5, with 8 bases aligning to TRBD2. V lost 2 bases to trimming and J lost 2 bases; unmatched junction nucleotides: 13. Germline V gene data show CDR1 as MNHEY and CDR2 as SMNVEV (reference sequence). This CDR3 contains 18 residues. CDR3 sequence reads: CASSLKLAGRQDQETQYF. CDR3 sequence (DNA): TGTGCCAGCAGTTTAAAGCTAGCGGGCCGCCAAGATCAAGAGACCCAGTACTTC.

This chain connects TRBV28 to TRBJ1-2, with D unresolved. The CDR3 contains 12 residues. V was trimmed by 7 bases and J by 3 bases, leaving 9 bases between them. CDR1 is MDHEN and CDR2 is SYDVKM in the germline V gene. CDR3 nucleotide sequence: TGTGCCAGCAATGTTGGAGACTATGGCTACACCTTC. Its protein product is CASNVGDYGYTF.

The chain joins TRBV7-3 to TRBJ2-1; possible D gene TRBD2, 6 bases. Germline V gene sequence: CDR1 SGHTA, CDR2 FQGTGA. The CDR3 consists of 16 residues. The V end lost 8 bases, the J end lost 0 bases, and 17 bases lay between the germline ends. CDR3 nucleotide sequence: TGTGCCAGCGGAAAGGGGCGGGATAGCTCCTACAATGAGCAGTTCTTC. The encoded protein is CASGKGRDSSYNEQFF.

This clone was seen just once. The genes are TRBV6-5 and TRBJ2-5; 7 nucleotides match TRBD1. This CDR3 comprises 14 residues. Germline V gene data show CDR1 as MNHEY and CDR2 as SVGAGI. With V trimmed by 7 bases and J by 3 bases, 8 bases remained unmatched. The CDR3 region is CASNQGDPEETQYF. The DNA of the CDR3 is TGTGCCAGCAATCAGGGGGATCCTGAAGAGACCCAGTACTTC.